The 3 T cell receptor beta chains given below trace back to one sample, sequenced in a study of vaccination effects on CD4 cells after COVID-19. Prior to sequencing, the ViraFEST assay stimulated PBMC with viral peptide pools, which expanded the antigen-specific CD4+ T cells. The authors isolated CD4+ T cells after 9 to 10 days of culture. Every participant took two doses of the BNT162b2 or mRNA-1273 vaccine. These TCRs are of unknown antigen specificity. Repertoires were generated with immunoSEQ multiplex PCR, while TCRdb's copy carries only in-frame clones and drops some. Of around 81,000 clones listed, roughly 80% are singletons. Sequencing used CD4+ T cells from PBMCs cultured with HCoV-OC43 spike peptides, obtained after COVID-19 vaccination. Subset: HCoV-OC43 spike overlapping peptide pool stimulation. Receptors were obtained from a human donor who received a COVID-19 vaccine.

The table lists this clone with a few counts. The chain employs TRBV19 and TRBJ1-3; D possibly corresponds to TRBD1 (5 bases). Germline V gene lookup returns CDR1 LNHDA and CDR2 SQIVND (reference sequence). The CDR3 is 16 residues long. The V gene lost 5 bases and the J gene lost 0 bases, with 14 bases spanning the gap. The CDR3 DNA is TGTGCCAGTAGTGCTGGGACGCGTTACTCTGGAAACACCATATATTTT. This gives the protein CASSAGTRYSGNTIYF.

This clone appeared a single time. The chain employs TRBV5-1 and TRBJ1-4, with D maybe TRBD1 (6 bases). CDR1 and CDR2 from the germline V gene are SGHRS and YFSETQ. Trimming pared 4 bases from V and 7 bases from J, leaving 11 bases between. The CDR3 length is 13 residues. CDR3 sequence (DNA): TGCGCCAGCAGCCCGGACAGTTCTGAAAAACTGTTTTTT. This translates into CASSPDSSEKLFF.

This clone was counted a single time. The CDR3 loop is CATQSRGKGATNEKLFF. The CDR3 DNA sequence: TGTGCCACCCAGTCGAGGGGAAAGGGGGCAACTAATGAAAAACTGTTTTTT. V and J are TRBV19 and TRBJ1-4; tentatively, D is TRBD1 (6 bases). Per the germline V gene, CDR1 is LNHDA and CDR2 is SQIVND (reference sequence). The CDR3 length is 17 residues. The V end was cut by 10 bases, the J end by 0 bases, with 21 bases between.